A single TCR beta chain is shown here with its context. Its binding antigen is unknown. Nothing much larger sits one base from this clone, and base qualities are not available. Unmatched junction bases come to 7, with V trimmed by 4 bases and J by 3 bases. Via the germline V gene, CDR1 is SGHDN and CDR2 FVKESK. CDR3 length: 16 amino acids, cysteine to phenylalanine. The kept DNA is CDR3 alone, 48 bases in frame from the first base. TCRdb shows the sequencer as Illumina HiSeq 2500. TCR beta libraries were prepared by quantitative 5'-RACE with molecular barcodes. Processing in the source paper ran as follows. To identify disease-linked TCR variants, a new computational method was used, one built on a probabilistic model of VDJ rearrangement. TCRdb ran its own pipeline on the public reads, namely fastp trimming at Q25 and MiXCR clone calling, and kept in-frame beta chains. Each entry merges the rows of one CDR3 protein and shows their most common DNA and genes. In this record, the V and J calls reflect TCRdb's handling and not the investigators' own analysis. The sample data list roughly 450,000 distinct CDR3 sequences, and around 26% of these were observed just once. 0.89% of the sample comes from the top ten.

The data are from a study of CD8 T cells in ankylosing spondylitis (dated by TCRdb to 2015 to 2018). Study-wide context: To find TCR variants linked to disease, the study profiled T cell receptor beta repertoires in ankylosing spondylitis patients and healthy donors. The full study cohort comprised 20 to 25 ankylosing spondylitis patients and 85 to 120 healthy donors. Peripheral blood was sampled, and synovial fluid was additionally collected from ankylosing spondylitis patients.

Points the paper makes about the study in general: In peripheral blood, the disease-linked clones were found at relatively low frequencies and had a CD8+ phenotype. Some of the motif variants had been reported before in the synovial fluid and blood of reactive arthritis patients, a finding that suggests common disease-initiation mechanisms. The disease-linked clones were reported to be significantly enriched in matched synovial fluid samples from ankylosing spondylitis patients. A TCR beta motif of roughly 8 highly homologous amino acid variants appeared characteristic of blood from ankylosing spondylitis patients.

The receptor comes from a male donor with ankylosing spondylitis. The chain links TRBV14 with TRBJ2-3; TRBD2 fits 10 bases in the junction. The source material was blood, either unsorted or a sorted T cell fraction (not recorded which). In nucleotide form, the sequence is TGTGCCAGCAGCCGGCTAGCGGGAGAGTGGACAGATACGCAGTATTTT. Translated, this gives CASSRLAGEWTDTQYF.